The rows below give T cell receptor beta chains drawn from one sample of a study of vaccination and CD4 T cells after COVID-19. For these TCRs, the target antigens are not known. TCRdb processed the PCR reads anew with MiXCR; each CDR3 protein has one entry. The sample consists of some 11,000 distinct CDR3 sequences, 41% of them appearing once. The material sequenced was CD4+ T cells from blood, cultured in vitro, taken after SARS-CoV-2 vaccination. Receptors originate from a human donor who had recovered from COVID-19. The CDR3 runs from the conserved cysteine through the conserved F or W. Each record gives: V gene, J gene, D gene, CDR3 protein. A D gene is named only where the DNA matches it firmly.

>TRBV5-6|TRBJ2-2|NA
CASSFRQNTGELFF
>TRBV7-9|TRBJ1-1|NA
CASSFIEGINTEAFF
>TRBV7-9|TRBJ2-5|TRBD1
CASSLGSGGETQYF
>TRBV24-1|TRBJ1-5|TRBD1
CATSDATGKASNQPQHF
>TRBV7-8|TRBJ1-6|TRBD1
CASSLGQDNSPLHF
>TRBV27|TRBJ2-7|TRBD2
CASSLLAGVAYEQYF
>TRBV20-1|TRBJ1-3|NA
CSARMHKHGNTIYF
>TRBV20-1|TRBJ2-4|TRBD2
CSAAGESKNIQYF
>TRBV19|TRBJ1-2|NA
CASKRDAAYGYTF
>TRBV28|TRBJ1-6|NA
CASSLGKVNSPLHF
>TRBV10-1|TRBJ2-7|TRBD1
CASSDGTGAYEQYF
>TRBV7-3|TRBJ2-7|NA
CATPSYRVAYEQYF
>TRBV7-2|TRBJ1-2|TRBD1
CASSILDRGKGYTF
>TRBV14|TRBJ2-3|TRBD2
CASSPFSGAVTQYF